The 14 T cell receptor beta chains in this list originate from one sample, sequenced in a study of chemoradiotherapy in HPV16-positive cancers (dated by TCRdb to between 2021 and 2024). The method was the immunoSEQ multiplex PCR assay. TCRdb took this table from immuneACCESS and kept in-frame rearrangements with V and J called. Such tables lack part of the clones; where checked against another copy, unresolved V genes explain under half of the gap, and the rest is unexplained. Here the sample has 5,700 or so clones; around 83% occur a single time. The ten largest clones take up about 8.2% of the sample. The starting material was tumor tissue, obtained from a patient who underwent chemoradiotherapy. Every receptor here comes from a human donor with HPV-associated anogenital cancer.

The chain couples TRBV6-5 to TRBJ2-5, with D possibly being TRBD1 (5 bases). The end of the DNA fits TRBJ2-7 better, so the J call may be wrong. Germline CDR1 MNHEY, CDR2 SVGAGI. The CDR3 runs to 15 residues. CDR3 coding DNA: TGTGCCAGCAGCTACAGAAAGGGGATTCTCTACGAGCAGTACTTC. Its translation: CASSYRKGILYEQYF.

The CDR3: CASSLDPRGAGGYTF. The CDR3 DNA reads as TGCGCCAGCAGCTTGGATCCGCGGGGGGCGGGAGGCTACACCTTC. The rearrangement uses TRBV5-1 and TRBJ1-2; the D gene is possibly TRBD1 (6 bases). V lost 0 bases and J lost 8, with 17 bases in between. The CDR3 sequence is 15 residues long. The germline V gene encodes CDR1 SGHRS and CDR2 YFSETQ.

This clone showed up just a few times. The V and J genes are TRBV9 and TRBJ1-2; no clear D. Deletions cut 4 bases from V and 3 bases from J, with 13 bases between. CDR1 SGDLS and CDR2 YYNGEE come from the germline V gene. CDR3 length: 14 residues. DNA of the CDR3: TGTGCCAGCAGCCCAAATGGGGTGGACTATGGCTACACCTTC. Its protein is CASSPNGVDYGYTF.

CDR3 DNA: TGCGCCAGCAGCTTGGGGGCGAACACTGAAGCTTTCTTT. Its protein product is CASSLGANTEAFF. V is TRBV5-1 and J is TRBJ1-1; D uncertain. In germline, CDR1 is SGHRS, CDR2 YFSETQ. This CDR3 has 13 amino acids. Trimming left V 0 bases short and J 1 base short, with 4 bases between.

This chain's CDR3 is CASGTGTGGRTNYGYTF. Here the CDR3 DNA reads TGTGCTAGTGGTACCGGGACAGGGGGCCGTACTAACTATGGCTACACCTTC. The chain recombines TRBV12-5 with TRBJ1-2, with 12 bases identical to TRBD1. The CDR3 is made up of 17 amino acids. CDR1 is LGHNT and CDR2 is FRNRAP in the germline V gene. V was clipped by 5 bases and J by 0 bases; unmatched bases: 7.

The rearrangement joins TRBV18 to TRBJ2-1; 7 nucleotides match TRBD1. CDR1 and CDR2 (germline): KGHSH, LQKENI. The V gene end was trimmed by 4 bases and the J gene end by 4 bases; junction bases not matched to a gene: 7. The CDR3 sequence is 15 residues long. CDR3 DNA: TGTGCCAGCTCACTGATCCGGGACAGATACAATGAGCAGTTCTTC. It is translated as CASSLIRDRYNEQFF.

The chain combines TRBV18 with TRBJ1-1, with D perhaps TRBD1 (6 bases). Trimming took 3 bases from V and 4 from J, leaving 9 bases between them. Germline V gene sequence: CDR1 KGHSH, CDR2 LQKENI. The CDR3 is made up of 13 amino acids. The CDR3 reads CASSPRGGTEAFF. CDR3 coding DNA: TGTGCCAGCTCACCTAGAGGGGGCACTGAAGCTTTCTTT.

CDR3 loop: CASSLVAGVTDTQYF. The CDR3 DNA reads as TGTGCCAGCAGCTTAGTGGCGGGGGTCACAGATACGCAGTATTTT. J is TRBJ2-3 and V is TRBV7-2; 7 bases align to TRBD2. The junction had 3 bases not matched to a gene; V was cut back by 1 base and J by 2 bases. This CDR3 comprises 15 residues. Germline CDR1 is SGHTA and CDR2 is FQGNSA.

This clone has just a few counts. This chain uses TRBV4-2 with TRBJ1-1; no firm D call. From germline, CDR1 is LGHNA and CDR2 YNFKEQ. This CDR3 has 13 residues. V lost 5 bases and J 0 bases, leaving 7 bases between the germline ends. Here the CDR3 reads CASSLVVNTEAFF. CDR3 nucleotide sequence: TGTGCCAGCAGCTTGGTAGTGAACACTGAAGCTTTCTTT.

This clone was found once. The chain employs TRBV2 and TRBJ2-3; D not resolved. CDR3 length: 16 amino acids. Trimming pared 2 bases from V and 2 bases from J, leaving 14 bases between. Germline loops: CDR1 SNHLY, CDR2 FYNNEI. The CDR3 DNA is TGTGCCAGCAGTGAACGTGCCACCACAATCACAGATACGCAGTATTTT. It specifies CASSERATTITDTQYF.

V is TRBV4-2 and J is TRBJ2-1; TRBD2 matches at 16 bases. This CDR3 region has 16 residues. J gave up 15 bases and V 3 bases, and 11 bases lay outside the gene matches. Germline lookup yields CDR1 LGHNA and CDR2 YNFKEQ. CDR3 DNA: TGTGCCAGCAGCCAGAGATCCGGGACTAGCGGGGGGGCGATGTTCTTC. It translates to CASSQRSGTSGGAMFF.

V usage is TRBV2 and J usage is TRBJ1-2, with 8 bases that match TRBD1. CDR1 SNHLY and CDR2 FYNNEI come from the germline V gene. The ends lost 7 bases at V and 8 bases at J; junction bases unmatched: 9. This CDR3 comprises 13 residues. Here the CDR3 reads CASKDRGLRGYTF. The CDR3 bases are TGTGCCAGCAAAGACAGGGGCCTTAGGGGCTACACCTTC.

The chain joins TRBV5-5 to TRBJ1-3; a weak D match, TRBD1 (5 bases). The V gene's germline CDR1 is SGHKS and CDR2 YYEKEE (reference sequence). V lost 2 bases to trimming and J lost 3 bases, with 12 bases between them. The CDR3 covers 15 residues. CDR3 DNA sequence: TGTGCCAGCAGCTTCGACGGGGCCGGTGGAAACACCATATATTTT. It encodes CASSFDGAGGNTIYF.

The chain links TRBV15 to TRBJ1-6; D unclear. The germline CDR1 and CDR2 sequences are LNHNV and YYDKDF (reference sequence). Trimming took 1 base from V and 8 from J, leaving 3 bases between them. The CDR3 spans 12 residues. The CDR3 spells CATSRVDSPLHF. In DNA form, the CDR3 reads TGTGCCACCAGCAGAGTGGATTCACCCCTCCACTTT.